These T cell receptor beta chains were read from a single sample in a study of T-cell memory formation after mild COVID-19. From the 5' RACE reads, TCRdb called clonotypes with MiXCR, one entry per CDR3 protein. Of about 350,000 distinct CDR3 sequences listed, roughly 15% are singletons. The specimen was PBMCs or a T cell subset sorted from them (not recorded which). These receptors were taken from a man aged 18-30 years who had mild COVID-19 (a few samples of this study predate the infection). Cell type and time point are not known. Each CDR3 is given with its conserved first and last residue. Fields, in order: clone size, V gene, J gene, D gene, CDR3 DNA, CDR3 protein. D genes are given only for firm matches. The size entry is marked missing in some rows and otherwise reads once, few, many or a size class.

clone size: -; V gene: TRBV7-2; J gene: TRBJ1-5; D gene: -; CDR3 DNA: TGTGCCAGCAGCTCACAGGGCACGAGCAATCAGCCCCAGCATTTT; CDR3 protein: CASSSQGTSNQPQHF
clone size: -; V gene: TRBV7-2; J gene: TRBJ2-5; D gene: TRBD1; CDR3 DNA: TGTGCCAGCAGCGCCAGACAGGGCCAAGAGACCCAGTACTTC; CDR3 protein: CASSARQGQETQYF
clone size: few; V gene: TRBV7-3; J gene: TRBJ2-7; D gene: TRBD2; CDR3 DNA: TGTGCCAGCAGCTTACAGAGGCGGGGGTTCCCAGAGTACGAGCAGTACTTC; CDR3 protein: CASSLQRRGFPEYEQYF
clone size: -; V gene: TRBV12-3/TRBV12-4; J gene: TRBJ1-1; D gene: -; CDR3 DNA: TGTGCCAGCAGAACACCGGGCCGGAACACTGAAGCTTTCTTT; CDR3 protein: CASRTPGRNTEAFF
clone size: few; V gene: TRBV7-2; J gene: TRBJ2-7; D gene: -; CDR3 DNA: TGTGCCAGCAGCCAGAGGTCCAGGGAAGGAGACGAGCAGTACTTC; CDR3 protein: CASSQRSREGDEQYF
clone size: many; V gene: TRBV29-1; J gene: TRBJ2-7; D gene: -; CDR3 DNA: TGCAGCGTTGTTAACAGGGAGAACGAGCAGTACTTC; CDR3 protein: CSVVNRENEQYF
clone size: many; V gene: TRBV11-2; J gene: TRBJ2-1; D gene: TRBD2; CDR3 DNA: TGTGCCAGCAGCTTGGGACTAGCGGGGACCTACAATGAGCAGTTCTTC; CDR3 protein: CASSLGLAGTYNEQFF
clone size: -; V gene: TRBV9; J gene: TRBJ2-2; D gene: -; CDR3 DNA: TGTGCCAGCAGCATCGGCAGCTCGGAGCTGTTTTTT; CDR3 protein: CASSIGSSELFF
clone size: -; V gene: TRBV2; J gene: TRBJ1-2; D gene: -; CDR3 DNA: TGTGCCAGCAGCCTAGTCGCTACAGGCCGAGGAAATGGCTACACCTTC; CDR3 protein: CASSLVATGRGNGYTF
clone size: few; V gene: TRBV6-5; J gene: TRBJ2-1; D gene: TRBD1; CDR3 DNA: TGTGCCAGCAGCAAACAGGGGGTTAAGTACAATGAGCAGTTCTTC; CDR3 protein: CASSKQGVKYNEQFF
clone size: -; V gene: TRBV6-6; J gene: TRBJ1-6; D gene: TRBD1; CDR3 DNA: TGTGCCAGCATCCAGACAGGGCAAGATTCACCCCTCCACTTT; CDR3 protein: CASIQTGQDSPLHF
clone size: few; V gene: TRBV20-1; J gene: TRBJ1-1; D gene: -; CDR3 DNA: TGCAGTGCCCCGACCCCGTGGTCTCAAGCTTTCTTT; CDR3 protein: CSAPTPWSQAFF
clone size: many; V gene: TRBV7-9; J gene: TRBJ1-1; D gene: TRBD1; CDR3 DNA: TGTGCCAGCAGCCTAACAGGGGGCGAGGGTGAAGCTTTCTTT; CDR3 protein: CASSLTGGEGEAFF
clone size: -; V gene: TRBV9; J gene: TRBJ1-5; D gene: TRBD1; CDR3 DNA: TGTGCCAGCAGCGTAGGACAGGGTGGTCAGCCCCAGCATTTT; CDR3 protein: CASSVGQGGQPQHF
clone size: few; V gene: TRBV7-3; J gene: TRBJ2-6; D gene: -; CDR3 DNA: TGTGCCAGCAGCGATCCCTGGTCGGGGGCCAACGTCCTGACTTTC; CDR3 protein: CASSDPWSGANVLTF
clone size: many; V gene: TRBV9; J gene: TRBJ2-5; D gene: -; CDR3 DNA: TGTGCCAGCAGCGTACGCGGGGTAGGGCAAGAGACCCAGTACTTC; CDR3 protein: CASSVRGVGQETQYF
clone size: -; V gene: TRBV20-1; J gene: TRBJ2-5; D gene: -; CDR3 DNA: TGCAGTATCTCGAGGGGGGGGGATGGAGAGACCCAGTACTTC; CDR3 protein: CSISRGGDGETQYF
clone size: once; V gene: TRBV4-1; J gene: TRBJ1-4; D gene: TRBD1; CDR3 DNA: TGCGCCAGCAGGCGGCCGGGACAGGGGGCGCCAAATGAAAAACTGTTTTTT; CDR3 protein: CASRRPGQGAPNEKLFF
clone size: -; V gene: TRBV12-3/TRBV12-4; J gene: TRBJ2-7; D gene: -; CDR3 DNA: TGTGCCAGCAGACTAAGTTATGTTCGCGAGCAGTACTTC; CDR3 protein: CASRLSYVREQYF
clone size: few; V gene: TRBV7-9; J gene: TRBJ1-2; D gene: -; CDR3 DNA: TGTGCCAGCAGCGACGGGGGAAGGGGATCGTATGGCTACACCTTC; CDR3 protein: CASSDGGRGSYGYTF
clone size: many; V gene: TRBV5-1; J gene: TRBJ2-2; D gene: TRBD1; CDR3 DNA: TGCGCCAGCAGCTCCACCGGGACAGGGAACACCGGGGAGCTGTTTTTT; CDR3 protein: CASSSTGTGNTGELFF
clone size: -; V gene: TRBV5-5; J gene: TRBJ1-1; D gene: -; CDR3 DNA: TGTGCCAGCAGACAGCCAGGGTTTGGCACTGAAGCTTTCTTT; CDR3 protein: CASRQPGFGTEAFF
clone size: once; V gene: TRBV9; J gene: TRBJ2-4; D gene: -; CDR3 DNA: TGTGCCAGCAGCGTAGGGGGTTCCGAAAACATTCAGTACTTC; CDR3 protein: CASSVGGSENIQYF
clone size: few; V gene: TRBV7-3; J gene: TRBJ2-5; D gene: -; CDR3 DNA: TGTGCCAGCAGCTCAACCGGGACATCTCGTGAGACCCAGTACTTC; CDR3 protein: CASSSTGTSRETQYF
clone size: many; V gene: TRBV5-1; J gene: TRBJ2-5; D gene: -; CDR3 DNA: TGTGCCAGCAGCTTAACTCAAGAGACCCAGTACTTC; CDR3 protein: CASSLTQETQYF
clone size: few; V gene: TRBV20-1; J gene: TRBJ1-1; D gene: -; CDR3 DNA: TGCAGTGCTAGAGTTCCCGGCGGACCGAACACTGAAGCTTTCTTT; CDR3 protein: CSARVPGGPNTEAFF
clone size: -; V gene: TRBV6-5; J gene: TRBJ1-5; D gene: TRBD1; CDR3 DNA: TGTGCCAGCAGTTACAATTCAGGGGGTAATCAGCCCCAGCATTTT; CDR3 protein: CASSYNSGGNQPQHF
clone size: few; V gene: TRBV24-1; J gene: TRBJ2-1; D gene: -; CDR3 DNA: TGTGCCACCAGTGACCAGGGGAAGGGTTACAATGAGCAGTTCTTC; CDR3 protein: CATSDQGKGYNEQFF
clone size: -; V gene: TRBV20-1; J gene: TRBJ2-5; D gene: TRBD2; CDR3 DNA: TGCAGTGCAAGACTAGCGGGAACCCAAGAGACCCAGTACTTC; CDR3 protein: CSARLAGTQETQYF
clone size: few; V gene: TRBV5-1; J gene: TRBJ2-3; D gene: TRBD1; CDR3 DNA: TGCGCCAGCAGCTTGGCGGGGACAGGGTACAAGAGCACAGATACGCAGTATTTT; CDR3 protein: CASSLAGTGYKSTDTQYF
clone size: -; V gene: TRBV5-4; J gene: TRBJ1-4; D gene: TRBD1; CDR3 DNA: TGTGCCAGCAGCTTGCAGGGGGCGCAGGAAAAACTGTTTTTT; CDR3 protein: CASSLQGAQEKLFF
clone size: once; V gene: TRBV18; J gene: TRBJ1-1; D gene: -; CDR3 DNA: TGTGCCAGCTCACCATCAGGGGATAACACTGAAGCTTTCTTT; CDR3 protein: CASSPSGDNTEAFF